This entry concerns a single T cell receptor beta chain. Produced via immunoSEQ multiplex PCR; TCRdb's table is partial and in-frame only. The data show fewer than 300,000 clones, 85% seen once. This CDR3 contains 11 residues. Trimming took 7 bases from V and 6 from J, leaving 7 bases between them. The data stem from a study of blood T cell repertoires in COVID-19. Material: PBMCs or T cells enriched from blood (not recorded which). This chain connects TRBV12-3 or TRBV12-4 to TRBJ2-1; D gene ambiguous. This TCR was recovered from a woman aged 45 to 65 who had recovered from COVID-19. For the CDR3, the DNA is TGTGCCAGCATGATGAGCAATGAGCAGTTCTTC. Its protein is CASMMSNEQFF.